This is a list of T cell receptor beta chains from one sample in a study of cytotoxic CD8 clonotypes in ibrutinib-treated CLL. TCRdb keeps only in-frame clones here, not all; method: immunoSEQ multiplex PCR. Among some 76,000 clones listed, over 80% were seen once. The source was PBMCs, collected after 24 months of ibrutinib treatment. The receptors derive from a human donor with chronic lymphocytic leukemia. CDR3s include the opening cysteine and the closing phenylalanine or tryptophan. D genes are given only for firm matches. Clone size is shown for a subset of rows, as once, few, many or a class of expanded clone.

clone_size,d_call,j_call,v_call,cdr3_nt,cdr3_aa
once,TRBD2,TRBJ2-3,TRBV19,TGTGCCAGTAGTATATGGGGTAGCGGGCCCCCTTATACGCAGTATTTT,CASSIWGSGPPYTQYF
NA,TRBD2,TRBJ2-4,TRBV18,TGTGCCAGCTCAACAGGGCTAGCGGGAGGGAAAAACATTCAGTACTTC,CASSTGLAGGKNIQYF
NA,NA,TRBJ2-5,TRBV5-6,TGTGCCAGCAGCCCGCTGGGTGACCAGTACCAAGAGACCCAGTACTTC,CASSPLGDQYQETQYF
NA,NA,TRBJ1-5,TRBV28,TGTGCCAGCAGTTCGGCCGGGGGACTTAATCAGCCCCAGCATTTT,CASSSAGGLNQPQHF
few,NA,TRBJ2-2,TRBV10-3,TGTGCCATCATGGGGTTAACCGGGGAGCTGTTTTTT,CAIMGLTGELFF
NA,NA,TRBJ1-2,TRBV2,TGTGCCAGCAGTGAAAGTATCTCTGAGGGCTACACCTTC,CASSESISEGYTF
NA,NA,TRBJ2-5,TRBV18,TGTGCCAGCTCACCGGCGACAGCGCAGGAAAGGGACCAGTACTTC,CASSPATAQERDQYF
NA,NA,TRBJ1-5,TRBV9,TGTGCCAGCAGCGCCCACTCGTCTCAGCCCCAGCATTTT,CASSAHSSQPQHF
NA,TRBD1,TRBJ1-5,TRBV4-1,TGCGCCAGCAGCCACGGACAGGGTGGCGATCAGCCCCAGCATTTT,CASSHGQGGDQPQHF
NA,NA,TRBJ1-5,TRBV21-1,TGTGCCAGCAGCAAAGGGCCCGGGACAGGGGGCTCGGGCAATCAGCCCCAGCATTTT,CASSKGPGTGGSGNQPQHF
NA,TRBD1,TRBJ2-7,TRBV7-9,TGTGCCAGCGGCGATATACAGGGGTCCTACGAGCAGTACTTC,CASGDIQGSYEQYF
NA,NA,TRBJ1-1,TRBV7-3,TGTGCCAGCAGCTTAGTTCGTAACACTGAAGCTTTCTTT,CASSLVRNTEAFF
NA,NA,TRBJ2-7,TRBV19,TGTGCCAGTAGTATAGGAGGCAGGAGCCTCTCCTACGAGCAGTACTTC,CASSIGGRSLSYEQYF
NA,TRBD1,TRBJ2-3,TRBV7-2,TGTGCCAGCAGCTTACCCGGACAGGCCACAGATACGCAGTATTTT,CASSLPGQATDTQYF
NA,NA,TRBJ2-1,TRBV7-2,TGTGCCAGCAGCCTCCAGGGCTCAAACGATATCCCTCGGTTCTTC,CASSLQGSNDIPRFF
NA,TRBD2,TRBJ2-3,TRBV2,TGTGCCAGCCGCAGTAGCGGGACTACAGATACGCAGTATTTT,CASRSSGTTDTQYF
NA,TRBD2,TRBJ2-7,TRBV28,TGTGCCAGCAGCGGGTATCGGGGGAGGGCTCGCTACGAGCAGTACTTC,CASSGYRGRARYEQYF
few,NA,TRBJ2-7,TRBV30,TGTGCCTGGAGTGTATCGGTGGAGGACGAGCAGTACTTC,CAWSVSVEDEQYF
once,NA,TRBJ2-5,TRBV28,TGTGCCAGCAGTTTTGGGACCGCTGAGAGCTGGTACTTC,CASSFGTAESWYF
NA,NA,TRBJ2-5,TRBV18,TGTGCCAGCGCCAGTCAAGGGACGCCAGAGACCCAGTACTTC,CASASQGTPETQYF
once,NA,TRBJ2-7,TRBV4-1,TGCGCCAGCAGCGCGCGGGTCGGGGCGGAGCTCTACGAGCAGTACTTC,CASSARVGAELYEQYF
NA,NA,TRBJ1-4,TRBV19,TGTGCCAGTAGTAGTAGGGGACTCGCTAATGAAAAACTGTTTTTT,CASSSRGLANEKLFF
NA,TRBD1,TRBJ1-5,TRBV6-1,TGTGCCAGCAGAAACAGGGGGGGCAATCAGCCCCAGCATTTT,CASRNRGGNQPQHF
NA,NA,TRBJ2-7,TRBV28,TGTGCCAGCAGGACGAGGAACAGGGTCTCCTACGAGCAGTACTTC,CASRTRNRVSYEQYF
few,NA,TRBJ1-1,TRBV9,TGTGCCAGCAGCGTATCGGTGAACACTGAAGCTTTCTTT,CASSVSVNTEAFF
NA,NA,TRBJ2-3,TRBV19,TGTGCCAGTGGGCGGGCAGATACGCAGTATTTT,CASGRADTQYF
NA,NA,TRBJ2-3,TRBV5-1,TGCGCCAGCAGCTTGGCCGGCAGGAACACAGATACGCAGTATTTT,CASSLAGRNTDTQYF
NA,NA,TRBJ1-2,TRBV9,TGTGCCAGCAGCGTAGCAGGGGACTATGGCTACACCTTC,CASSVAGDYGYTF